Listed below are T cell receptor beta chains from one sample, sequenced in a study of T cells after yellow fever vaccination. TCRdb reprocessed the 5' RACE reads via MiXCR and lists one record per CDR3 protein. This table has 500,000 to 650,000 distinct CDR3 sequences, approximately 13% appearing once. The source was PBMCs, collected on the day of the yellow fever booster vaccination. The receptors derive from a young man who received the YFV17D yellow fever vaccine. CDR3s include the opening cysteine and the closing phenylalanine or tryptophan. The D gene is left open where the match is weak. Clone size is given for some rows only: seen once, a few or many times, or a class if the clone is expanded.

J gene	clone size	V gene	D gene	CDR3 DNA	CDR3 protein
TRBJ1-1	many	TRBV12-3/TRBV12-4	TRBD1	TGTGCCAGCAGTCCGACAGGGATGAACACTGAAGCTTTCTTT	CASSPTGMNTEAFF
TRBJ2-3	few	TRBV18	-	TGTGCCAGCTCACCAATGGGGGCAGATACGCAGTATTTT	CASSPMGADTQYF
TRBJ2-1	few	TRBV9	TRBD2	TGTGCCAGCAGCTCCTACGGACTAGCGGGAGAAGATGAGCAGTTCTTC	CASSSYGLAGEDEQFF
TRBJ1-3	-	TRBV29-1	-	TGCAGCGTTCAAGGGACGAACTCTGGAAACACCATATATTTT	CSVQGTNSGNTIYF
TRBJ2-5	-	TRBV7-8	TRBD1	TGTGCCAGCAGCTTAGCCGGGACAGGGGATTGGGAGACCCAGTACTTC	CASSLAGTGDWETQYF
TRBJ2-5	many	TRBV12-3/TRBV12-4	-	TGTGCCAGCAGTCCCTTCTCGGGAGCGGTTGGAGAGACCCAGTACTTC	CASSPFSGAVGETQYF
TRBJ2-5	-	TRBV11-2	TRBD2	TGTGCCAGCAGCCCCGAGCTAGCGGGAGGGCCAAAGACCCAGTACTTC	CASSPELAGGPKTQYF
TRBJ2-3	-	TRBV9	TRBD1	TGTGCCAGCAGCGTAGCCAGGGGGCGGGATACAGATACGCAGTATTTT	CASSVARGRDTDTQYF
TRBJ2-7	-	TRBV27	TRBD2	TGTGCCAGCAGCCCGACTAGCGCAACATCCTACGAGCAGTACTTC	CASSPTSATSYEQYF
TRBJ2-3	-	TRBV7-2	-	TGTGCCAGCAGCCCACTGGGACTTCCTAGGGAGGCGCAGTATTTT	CASSPLGLPREAQYF
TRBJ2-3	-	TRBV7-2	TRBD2	TGTGCCAGCAGCTGGTACCCTAGCGGAACTAGCACAGATACGCAGTATTTT	CASSWYPSGTSTDTQYF
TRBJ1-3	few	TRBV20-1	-	TGCAGTGTTCCCGACAGCAACAGAAACACCATATATTTT	CSVPDSNRNTIYF
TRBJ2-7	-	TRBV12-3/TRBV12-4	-	TGTGCCAGCAGTCGACTCCTGGAGCAGTACTTC	CASSRLLEQYF
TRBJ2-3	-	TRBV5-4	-	TGTGCCAGCAGCTTGGACGGCCCAAACGCAGATACGCAGTATTTT	CASSLDGPNADTQYF
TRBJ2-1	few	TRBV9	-	TGTGCCAGCAGCGCGACGGAGGAACGCTTCCGGGAGCAGTTCTTC	CASSATEERFREQFF
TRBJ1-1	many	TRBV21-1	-	TGTGCCAGATCTACTACTTTCTTT	CARSTTFF
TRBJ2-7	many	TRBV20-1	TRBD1	TGCAGTGCCGGGACAGGGGGCGTCGACTACGAGCAGTACTTC	CSAGTGGVDYEQYF
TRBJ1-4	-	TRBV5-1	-	TGCGCCAGCAGCTTGGACAGATCCTATGAAAAACTGTTTTTT	CASSLDRSYEKLFF
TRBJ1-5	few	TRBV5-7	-	TGTGCCAGCAGCTGGTGGACAGTGAATCAGCCCCAGCATTTT	CASSWWTVNQPQHF
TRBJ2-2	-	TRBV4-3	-	TGCGCCAGCAGCCAAGGACTGACGAACACCGGGGAGCTGTTTTTT	CASSQGLTNTGELFF
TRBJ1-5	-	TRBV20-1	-	TGCAGTGCTACCGGACGGGATCAGCCCCAGCATTTT	CSATGRDQPQHF
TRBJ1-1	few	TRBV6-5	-	TGTGCCAGCAGTTACTCGAATCCAGAGAACACTGAAGCTTTCTTT	CASSYSNPENTEAFF
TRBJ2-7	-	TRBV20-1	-	TGCAGTGCTAGAGATAGTAAAGGCGGCTACGAGCAGTACTTC	CSARDSKGGYEQYF
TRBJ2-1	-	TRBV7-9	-	TGTGCCAGCAGCCCTTGGACGTCCTACAATGAGCAGTTCTTC	CASSPWTSYNEQFF
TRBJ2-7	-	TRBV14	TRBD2	TGTGCCAGCAGCTATAGAATCCGGCTAGCGGGAGGTATCGTCGAGCAGTACTTC	CASSYRIRLAGGIVEQYF
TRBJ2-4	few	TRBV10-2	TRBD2	TGCGCCAGCGGAGGGGAGCGGGATGGAATTCAGTACTTC	CASGGERDGIQYF
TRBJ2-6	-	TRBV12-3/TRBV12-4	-	TGTGCCAGCAGCCGCGCCGGGACGGAGCTGTCTGGGGCCAACGTCCTGACTTTC	CASSRAGTELSGANVLTF
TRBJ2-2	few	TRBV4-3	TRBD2	TGCGCCAGCAGCCAACCGCCTAGCGGGAGTACGACCGGGGAGCTGTTTTTT	CASSQPPSGSTTGELFF
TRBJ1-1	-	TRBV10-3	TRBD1	TGTGCCATCAGTGACTCACAGGGGATTGACACTGAAGCTTTCTTT	CAISDSQGIDTEAFF
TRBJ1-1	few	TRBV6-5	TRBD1	TGTGCCAGCAGTTACTCCGGTACAGGGGAGGGCACTGAAGCTTTCTTT	CASSYSGTGEGTEAFF
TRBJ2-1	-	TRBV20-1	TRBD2	TGCAGTGCCCTACTAGCGGGGGGTTACAATGAGCAGTTCTTC	CSALLAGGYNEQFF
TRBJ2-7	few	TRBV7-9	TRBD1	TGTGCCAGCAGCCGTATAGGGACAGTCTCCTACGAGCAGTACTTC	CASSRIGTVSYEQYF
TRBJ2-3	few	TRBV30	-	TGTGCCTGGAGTGTAAGGTGGGGGGGCACAGATACGCAGTATTTT	CAWSVRWGGTDTQYF
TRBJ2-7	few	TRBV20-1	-	TGCAGTGCTACGAGGCCCAGCCTGAGGAGCTCCTACGAGCAGTACTTC	CSATRPSLRSSYEQYF
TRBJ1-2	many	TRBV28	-	TGTGCCAGCAGTCCTGGACAGATCTATGGCTACACCTTC	CASSPGQIYGYTF
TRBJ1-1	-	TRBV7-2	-	TGTGCCAGCAGCTTAGCGCGCACTCGGAGGGGCACTGAAGCTTTCTTT	CASSLARTRRGTEAFF
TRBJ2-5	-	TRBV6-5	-	TGTGCCAGCAGTTACCTCGCCGGGACAAAGACCCAGTACTTC	CASSYLAGTKTQYF
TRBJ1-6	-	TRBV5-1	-	TGCGCCAGCAGCTTGGTTCCGGGGGCTCAACCCGGCGGCTCATATAATTCACCCCTCCACTTT	CASSLVPGAQPGGSYNSPLHF
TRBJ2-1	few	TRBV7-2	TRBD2	TGTGCCAGCAGCCCCGCTAGCGGCAATGAGCAGTTCTTC	CASSPASGNEQFF
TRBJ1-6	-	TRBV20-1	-	TGCAGTGCTATGTTCCCGGACGGGGGAGCTTCACCCCTCCACTTT	CSAMFPDGGASPLHF
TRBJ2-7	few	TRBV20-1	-	TGCAGTGCCGGGACCGGATTTACCTACGAGCAGTACTTC	CSAGTGFTYEQYF
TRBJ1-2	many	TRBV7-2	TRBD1	TGTGCCAGCAGCCCGCGACAGGGCCGCGGGGGCTACACCTTC	CASSPRQGRGGYTF
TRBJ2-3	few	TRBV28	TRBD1	TGTGCCAGCAGTCCTACAGGGGTGAGATCAGATACGCAGTATTTT	CASSPTGVRSDTQYF
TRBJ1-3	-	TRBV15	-	TGTGCCACCAGCAGAGGACAGGTCAACTCTGGAAACACCATATATTTT	CATSRGQVNSGNTIYF
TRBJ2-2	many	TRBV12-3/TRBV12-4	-	TGTGCCAGCAGCACGCAACCAGGGACCGGGGAGCTGTTTTTT	CASSTQPGTGELFF
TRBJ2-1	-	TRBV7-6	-	TGTGCCAGCAGCTTAGTGAACTCCGGTGGTGAGCAGTTCTTC	CASSLVNSGGEQFF
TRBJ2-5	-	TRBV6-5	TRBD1	TGTGCCAGCAGTTACTCAGGGACAGGGGGCGCGGAGACCCAGTACTTC	CASSYSGTGGAETQYF
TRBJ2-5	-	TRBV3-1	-	TGTGCCAGCAGCCCACGATCCGCGGGGACCCAGTACTTC	CASSPRSAGTQYF
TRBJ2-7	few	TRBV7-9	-	TGTGCCAGCAGCTTAGGGACGATTGGGGAGCAGTACTTC	CASSLGTIGEQYF
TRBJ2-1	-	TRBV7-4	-	TGTGCCAGCAGCCAAGGGACAGTGGGGGGCAATGAGCAGTTCTTC	CASSQGTVGGNEQFF
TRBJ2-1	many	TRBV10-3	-	TGTGCCATCATATTGCAGCCCCGACAGAACAATGAGCAGTTCTTC	CAIILQPRQNNEQFF